These 8 T cell receptor beta chains came from one sample sequenced in a study of regulatory T cells in long-lasting Graves disease. Construction of TCR beta libraries relied on iRepertoire HTBI primers and on Arm-PCR targeting CDR3 regions. TCRdb called the multiplex PCR reads again in MiXCR, with one record for every CDR3 protein. Of 300,000 to 500,000 distinct CDR3 sequences listed, around 21% are singletons. Time point indicated: persistent/refractory GD, antithyroid drugs over 5 years with positive TRAb. From PBMCs, RNA was extracted and then used to make the TCR library. The sequencing used peripheral blood mononuclear cells (PBMCs), collected when the disease was refractory, from a patient treated with antithyroid drugs. These receptors originate from a female donor with Graves disease.

This clonotype showed up just a few times. The chain links TRBV5-6 to TRBJ1-2; 7 bases match TRBD1. The length of the CDR3 is 15 residues. Looked up from germline, CDR1 is SGHDT and CDR2 is YYEEEE. J lost 4 bases, V lost 2 bases, and 8 bases had no gene match. The CDR3 protein is CASSLRTGSIYGYTF. The CDR3 nucleotides read TGTGCCAGCAGCTTAAGGACAGGCTCCATCTATGGCTACACCTTC.

In its sample, this clonotype was seen many times. The V gene is TRBV6-1, the J gene TRBJ1-2, with 7 bases identical to TRBD1. The CDR3 has 15 residues. CDR1 and CDR2 from the germline V gene are MNHNS and SASEGT. The junction had 7 bases not matched to a gene; V was cut back by 1 base and J by 5 bases. CDR3 in amino acids: CASSEGQGQTYGYTF. CDR3 bases: TGTGCCAGCAGTGAAGGACAGGGCCAAACTTATGGCTACACCTTC.

The V call is TRBV4-3, the J call TRBJ2-2, with D perhaps matching TRBD1 or TRBD2 (6 bases each). This CDR3 has 16 amino acids. V lost 3 bases and J lost 3, with 14 bases in between. Germline CDR1 is LGHNA and CDR2 is YSLEER. Here the CDR3 reads CASSQVGGAYTGELFF. The DNA for the CDR3 is TGCGCCAGCAGCCAGGTCGGGGGCGCTTACACCGGGGAGCTGTTTTTT.

This clonotype was counted a few times. The CDR3, as DNA: TGTGCCAGTACCTTAGGGAGGACTGAAGCTTTCTTT. It encodes CASTLGRTEAFF. The chain couples TRBV19 to TRBJ1-1; D not certain. V lost 7 bases, J lost 5 bases, and 11 bases lay in between. Germline loops: CDR1 LNHDA, CDR2 SQIVND (reference sequence). The CDR3 consists of 12 residues.

This clonotype turned up a few times. The chain has TRBV27 and TRBJ1-4, with D tentatively TRBD1 (5 bases). The CDR3 runs to 14 residues. Germline V lookup: CDR1 MNHEY, CDR2 SMNVEV (reference sequence). V was clipped by 7 bases and J by 11 bases, with 20 bases between them. The CDR3, as DNA: TGTGCCAGCAAAACTAGCGGGACCGAGGGGAAACTGTTTTTT. This gives the protein CASKTSGTEGKLFF.

This chain uses TRBV5-4 with TRBJ2-5; 7 nucleotides agree with TRBD2. J lost 2 bases, V lost 4 bases, and 8 bases had no gene match. The CDR3 spans 15 residues. Germline V gives CDR1 SGHNT, CDR2 YYREEE (reference sequence). CDR3 loop: CASSHGRTVQETQYF. In nucleotides, the CDR3 is TGTGCCAGCAGCCACGGGAGGACTGTACAAGAGACCCAGTACTTC.

The sample holds many counts of this clonotype. The V gene is TRBV7-2, the J gene TRBJ2-5; D remains unclear. The CDR3 contains 12 residues. V lost 8 bases and J 2 bases, leaving 9 bases between the germline ends. CDR1 SGHTA and CDR2 FQGNSA come from the germline V gene. This CDR3 reads CASGRVQETQYF. As DNA, the CDR3 is TGTGCCAGCGGCCGGGTTCAAGAGACCCAGTACTTC. Together with reference TRBV7-2 and TRBJ2-5, the CDR3 gives the full variable domain: GAGVSQSPSNKVTEKGKDVELRCDPISGHTALYWYRQSLGQGLEFLIYFQGNSAPDKSGLPSDRFSAERTGGSVSTLTIQRTQQEDSAVYLCASGRVQETQYFGPGTRLLVL.

This clonotype was detected ten times or more. The chain is built from TRBV6-5 and TRBJ2-5; D gene uncertain. This CDR3 region has 17 residues. CDR1 is MNHEY and CDR2 is SVGAGI in the germline V gene. V shed 0 bases and J shed 1 base, with 15 bases lying between them. The CDR3 bases are TGTGCCAGCAGTTACTCTAAGACCACCCGACCCCAAGAGACCCAGTACTTC. Protein sequence: CASSYSKTTRPQETQYF.